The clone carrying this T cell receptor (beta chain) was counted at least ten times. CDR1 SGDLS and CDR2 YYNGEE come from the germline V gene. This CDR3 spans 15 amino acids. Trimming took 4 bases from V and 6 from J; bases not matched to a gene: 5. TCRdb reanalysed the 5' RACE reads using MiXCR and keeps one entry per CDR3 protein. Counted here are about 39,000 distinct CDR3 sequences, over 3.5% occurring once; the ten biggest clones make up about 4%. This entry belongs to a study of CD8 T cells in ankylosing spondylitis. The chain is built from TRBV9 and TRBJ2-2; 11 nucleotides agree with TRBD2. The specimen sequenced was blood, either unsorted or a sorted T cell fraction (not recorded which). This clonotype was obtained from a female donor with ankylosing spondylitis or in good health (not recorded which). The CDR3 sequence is CASSIAGGSPGELFF. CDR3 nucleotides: TGTGCCAGCAGCATAGCGGGGGGGTCTCCCGGGGAGCTGTTTTTT.